A single TCR beta chain is shown here with its context. The repertoire was sequenced with immunoSEQ multiplex PCR; TCRdb's copy has only in-frame clones and lacks some. In the table there are roughly 200,000 clones, 90% of which are singletons. The data were taken from a study of blood T cell repertoires in COVID-19. Study-wide context: The origin of the acute and convalescent COVID-19 samples was the United States, Italy and Spain.

This CDR3 spans 14 amino acids. CDR1 and CDR2 from the germline V gene are MNHEY and SMNVEV (reference sequence). V dropped 5 bases and J dropped 4; count of bases not matched to a gene: 7. This TCR was recovered from a man aged 50 or older with acute or convalescent COVID-19. Sequenced material: peripheral blood. V and J are TRBV27 and TRBJ1-1; the match to TRBD1 covers 7 bases. The CDR3 bases are TGTGCCAGCAGTACCGTCCCAGGGGGCACTGAAGCTTTCTTT. It encodes CASSTVPGGTEAFF.